This entry lists 31 T cell receptor beta chains sequenced from one sample in a study of blood T cell repertoires in COVID-19. Method: immunoSEQ multiplex PCR; TCRdb's copy keeps in-frame clones and lacks some. This table holds some 110,000 clones, around 76% found once. Sequenced: peripheral blood. These receptors were taken from a woman aged 70-85 years with acute or convalescent COVID-19.

This chain uses TRBV7-2 with TRBJ2-5, with a possible D match to TRBD2 (5 bases). Trimming stripped 9 bases from V and 1 base from J, with 12 bases between. CDR1 is SGHTA and CDR2 is FQGNSA in the germline V gene. The CDR3 covers 13 residues. The CDR3 DNA is TGTGCCAGTAACTGGACTCCCCAAGAGACCCAGTACTTC. This translates into CASNWTPQETQYF.

This clone was detected a few times. The gene calls are TRBV4-3 and TRBJ1-2; D is unresolved. There are 14 residues in the CDR3. The V gene's germline CDR1 is LGHNA and CDR2 YSLEER. V dropped 1 base and J dropped 2 bases, with 8 bases sitting between them. CDR3 nucleotide sequence: TGCGCCAGCAGCCAAGTGGAGGGCAACTATGGCTACACCTTC. Encoded protein: CASSQVEGNYGYTF.

The chain links TRBV6-5 to TRBJ1-5, with D tentatively TRBD1 (6 bases). The CDR3 is 14 amino acids. Germline V gene sequence: CDR1 MNHEY, CDR2 SVGAGI. Trimming took off 10 bases at V and 6 bases at J, with 19 bases between the two ends. The CDR3 region is CAIFPWGGGQPQHF. For the CDR3, the DNA is TGTGCCATCTTCCCATGGGGGGGCGGTCAGCCCCAGCATTTT.

V gene TRBV28 combines with J gene TRBJ1-5; D gene uncertain. Germline loops: CDR1 MDHEN, CDR2 SYDVKM. The CDR3 covers 17 residues. The V end was cut by 5 bases, the J end by 2 bases, with 19 bases between. The CDR3 sequence is CASSPRRSQIGNQPQHF. CDR3 bases: TGTGCCAGCAGTCCCAGGAGGTCCCAAATAGGCAATCAGCCCCAGCATTTT.

V gene TRBV6-5 combines with J gene TRBJ2-1; maybe TRBD1 (6 bases). The CDR3 runs to 13 residues. Germline CDR1 and CDR2: MNHEY and SVGAGI. Between the trimmed V and J ends, which lost 6 bases and 3 bases, there was a span of 9 bases. The CDR3 bases are TGTGCCAGCAGCCGGGACATCTACAATGAGCAGTTCTTC. Translating gives CASSRDIYNEQFF.

The chain is built from TRBV5-1 and TRBJ1-1; 7 positions match TRBD1. Trimming removed 6 bases from V and 2 bases from J; junction bases left unmatched: 7. The CDR3 loop spans 14 amino acids. Germline V gene lookup returns CDR1 SGHRS and CDR2 YFSETQ. The CDR3 is CASTLGQVNTEAFF. The CDR3 DNA reads as TGCGCCAGCACCCTCGGACAGGTTAACACTGAAGCTTTCTTT.

The chain combines TRBV27 with TRBJ2-7; 10 bases fit TRBD1. The CDR3 covers 15 residues. From germline, CDR1 is MNHEY and CDR2 SMNVEV (reference sequence). The junction had 8 bases not matched to a gene; V was cut back by 6 bases and J by 3 bases. CDR3 DNA sequence: TGTGCCAGCAGCCGATTCCGGGACAGGGGCTACGAGCAGTACTTC. It codes for CASSRFRDRGYEQYF.

The chain links TRBV28 to TRBJ2-6; TRBD1 matches at 9 bases. The CDR3 is 18 residues long. Unmatched junction bases numbered 11, after V lost 7 bases and J lost 1 base. CDR1 and CDR2 (germline): MDHEN, SYDVKM. The CDR3 region is CASMGEGQGLSGANVLTF. CDR3 DNA: TGTGCCAGCATGGGGGAGGGACAGGGACTTTCTGGGGCCAACGTCCTGACTTTC.

The chain recombines TRBV5-1 with TRBJ2-3, with D tentatively TRBD2 (6 bases). V was shortened by 0 bases and J by 4 bases, with 12 bases between the two germline ends. This CDR3 is 15 amino acids long. From germline, CDR1 is SGHRS and CDR2 YFSETQ. CDR3 sequence reads: CASSLAQGGADTQYF. The CDR3 DNA follows: TGCGCCAGCAGCTTGGCTCAGGGAGGAGCAGATACGCAGTATTTT.

This chain connects TRBV7-9 to TRBJ2-7, with 11 bases aligning to TRBD2. Trimming removed 1 base from V and 1 base from J; junction bases left unmatched: 3. This CDR3 is built from 16 residues. Per the germline V gene, CDR1 is SEHNR and CDR2 is FQNEAQ (reference sequence). As DNA, the CDR3 is TGTGCCAGCAGCTTAGAGGCTAGCGGGGGGTCCTACGAGCAGTACTTC. Translation: CASSLEASGGSYEQYF.

This clone was found a few times. This rearrangement joins TRBV12-3 or TRBV12-4 to TRBJ1-5; D gene uncertain. CDR3 size: 12 residues. V dropped 6 bases and J dropped 4 bases, with 7 bases sitting between them. For the CDR3, the DNA is TGTGCCAGCAGCGGCAGGAATCAGCCCCAGCATTTT. This gives the protein CASSGRNQPQHF.

J is TRBJ2-1 and V is TRBV19; D might be TRBD2 (5 bases). Trimming left V 0 bases short and J 9 bases short, with 6 bases between. The CDR3 covers 12 residues. Germline V gene data show CDR1 as LNHDA and CDR2 as SQIVND (reference sequence). For the CDR3, the DNA is TGTGCCAGTAGTATAGACCGGGGTGAGCAGTTCTTC. Protein sequence: CASSIDRGEQFF.

J is TRBJ2-6 and V is TRBV6-2 or TRBV6-3; 7 nucleotides match TRBD1. With V trimmed by 4 bases and J by 1 base, 10 bases remained unmatched. The CDR3 spans 18 residues. The germline V gene encodes CDR1 MNHEY and CDR2 SVGEGT. CDR3 nucleotide sequence: TGTGCCAGCAGTTCACCGGGACAGCCATGGTCTGGGGCCAACGTCCTGACTTTC. Translating gives CASSSPGQPWSGANVLTF.

The chain links TRBV18 to TRBJ2-2; D gene ambiguous. Germline CDR1 reads KGHSH; CDR2 reads LQKENI. CDR3 length: 16 residues. V was clipped by 4 bases and J by 4 bases, with 16 bases between them. The chain's CDR3 is CASSLLPDTATGELFF. DNA of the CDR3: TGTGCCAGCTCACTCCTGCCAGACACAGCCACCGGGGAGCTGTTTTTT. Drawing the rest from reference TRBV18 and TRBJ2-2, the complete variable domain is NAGVMQNPRHLVRRRGQEARLRCSPMKGHSHVYWYRQLPEEGLKFMVYLQKENIIDESGMPKERFSAEFPKEGPSILRIQQVVRGDSAAYFCASSLLPDTATGELFFGEGSRLTVL.

The chain couples TRBV29-1 to TRBJ2-4; TRBD2 aligns across 16 bases. Per germline, CDR1 SQVTM and CDR2 ANQGSEA. This CDR3 is 16 amino acids long. Unmatched junction bases numbered 4, after V lost 8 bases and J lost 0 bases. This chain's CDR3 is CSPGLAGGGAKNIQYF. The CDR3 nucleotides read TGCAGCCCGGGACTAGCGGGGGGGGGAGCCAAAAACATTCAGTACTTC.

This clone has only one observation. The chain couples TRBV7-9 to TRBJ1-1; 7 bases align to TRBD1. The CDR3 loop spans 14 amino acids. CDR1 is SEHNR, CDR2 FQNEAQ, per germline (reference sequence). With 6 bases clipped from V and 2 bases from J, the junction kept 6 bases outside the gene matches. The CDR3 spells CASRRTGANTEAFF. In nucleotides, the CDR3 is TGTGCCAGCAGACGTACAGGGGCCAACACTGAAGCTTTCTTT.

The chain uses TRBV5-5 and TRBJ2-7; TRBD1 agrees at 9 bases. The CDR3 runs 16 residues. CDR1 is SGHKS and CDR2 is YYEKEE in the germline V gene (reference sequence). Trimming at V came to 4 bases and at J to 5 bases, leaving 13 bases not matched to a gene. The CDR3 region has the DNA TGTGCCAGCAGCACACAAGGGGGACAGGGCAAACACGAGCAGTACTTC. It encodes CASSTQGGQGKHEQYF. The full variable domain, completed using reference TRBV5-5 and TRBJ2-7, is DAGVTQSPTHLIKTRGQQVTLRCSPISGHKSVSWYQQVLGQGPQFIFQYYEKEERGRGNFPDRFSARQFPNYSSELNVNALLLGDSALYLCASSTQGGQGKHEQYFGPGTRLTVT.

The chain uses TRBV27 and TRBJ2-1, with 11 bases lining up with TRBD2. The J segment lost 9 bases and the V segment lost 6 bases, leaving 13 bases of the junction unmatched. The CDR3 is made up of 16 amino acids. From germline, CDR1 is MNHEY and CDR2 SMNVEV (reference sequence). CDR3 amino acids: CASSPSGGLSWGEQFF. For the CDR3, the DNA is TGTGCCAGCAGCCCTAGCGGGGGGCTTTCCTGGGGTGAGCAGTTCTTC.

CDR3 bases: TGTGCCAGTAGTATAGTCGCAGTCATGAACACTGAAGCTTTCTTT. Translating gives CASSIVAVMNTEAFF. The chain has TRBV19 and TRBJ1-1, with unresolved D. V gave up 1 base and J gave up 0 bases, with 9 bases separating them. CDR1 LNHDA and CDR2 SQIVND come from the germline V gene (reference sequence). The CDR3 spans 15 residues.

This chain uses TRBV29-1 with TRBJ2-3; 8 positions match TRBD2. This CDR3 spans 15 amino acids. Germline V gene sequence: CDR1 SQVTM, CDR2 ANQGSEA. Trimming at V came to 3 bases and at J to 0 bases, leaving 5 bases not matched to a gene. CDR3 in DNA: TGCAGCGTTGAGGGGCGGGGGGAGAGCACAGATACGCAGTATTTT. It encodes CSVEGRGESTDTQYF.

This chain connects TRBV20-1 to TRBJ2-3; D is possibly TRBD2 (6 bases). The germline gives CDR1 DFQATT, CDR2 SNEGSKA (reference sequence). Trimming took 3 bases from V and 2 from J, leaving 18 bases between them. The CDR3 consists of 16 residues. CDR3 in amino acids: CSASEFTTRVTDTQYF. The CDR3 nucleotides read TGCAGTGCTAGTGAATTTACGACTAGGGTCACAGATACGCAGTATTTT.

The CDR3 protein is CASSGPTGDIGDTEAFF. CDR3 bases: TGTGCCAGCAGTGGGCCGACAGGGGATATTGGGGACACTGAAGCTTTCTTT. The chain couples TRBV6-1 to TRBJ1-1, with 8 bases aligning to TRBD1. V lost 4 bases and J lost 3; bases outside the gene matches: 13. The V gene's germline CDR1 is MNHNS and CDR2 SASEGT. The CDR3 has 17 amino acids.

This clone came up a few times. This chain joins TRBV4-2 and TRBJ1-4, with 7 bases matching TRBD1. V lost 1 base and J lost 0; bases outside the gene matches: 2. Germline V gene data show CDR1 as LGHNA and CDR2 as YNFKEQ. The CDR3 runs to 16 residues. CDR3 nucleotide sequence: TGTGCCAGCAGCCAAGTGGGGACAGCAACTAATGAAAAACTGTTTTTT. It is translated as CASSQVGTATNEKLFF.

The rearrangement links TRBV4-1 to TRBJ1-5; possibly TRBD1 for D (6 bases). Trimming removed 0 bases from V and 6 bases from J, with 12 bases in between. CDR1 is MGHRA, CDR2 YSYEKL, per germline. CDR3 size: 15 residues. CDR3 protein: CASSQDSRGFQPQHF. DNA for the CDR3: TGCGCCAGCAGCCAAGATAGCAGGGGCTTTCAGCCCCAGCATTTT.

The chain has TRBV7-9 and TRBJ2-1; 9 bases agree with TRBD2. Germline CDR1 is SEHNR and CDR2 is FQNEAQ (reference sequence). Losses at the gene ends were 4 bases for V and 2 bases for J; bases not matched to a gene: 3. The CDR3 extends over 15 amino acids. The DNA of the CDR3 is TGTGCCAGCAGCTCCCGCGGGGGGGCCTACAATGAGCAGTTCTTC. Translated, it gives CASSSRGGAYNEQFF.

The chain recombines TRBV7-2 with TRBJ1-2, with 7 bases identical to TRBD1. Trimming at V came to 5 bases and at J to 5 bases, leaving 5 bases not matched to a gene. CDR3 length equals 13 residues. Germline loops: CDR1 SGHTA, CDR2 FQGNSA. In nucleotides, the CDR3 is TGTGCCAGCAGCGTCGACAGGGCATATGGCTACACCTTC. Encoded protein: CASSVDRAYGYTF.

On this clone itself: Different DNA sequences within this sample yield the same CDR3. The J gene is TRBJ1-1, the V gene TRBV12-5, with D tentatively TRBD1 (5 bases). CDR1 and CDR2 (germline): LGHNT, FRNRAP. The CDR3 is made up of 13 amino acids. V was trimmed by 5 bases and J by 2 bases, leaving 9 bases between them. CDR3 bases: TGTGCTAGTGGTCCGACAGTAAACACTGAAGCTTTCTTT. It encodes CASGPTVNTEAFF. The full variable domain, completed using reference TRBV12-5 and TRBJ1-1, is DARVTQTPRHKVTEMGQEVTMRCQPILGHNTVFWYRQTMMQGLELLAYFRNRAPLDDSGMPKDRFSAEMPDATLATLKIQPSEPRDSAVYFCASGPTVNTEAFFGQGTRLTVV.

The CDR3 spells CASSQSGGPDTQYF. The CDR3 DNA reads as TGTGCCAGCAGCCAAAGCGGCGGCCCAGATACGCAGTATTTT. V usage is TRBV16 and J usage is TRBJ2-3; weak D call: TRBD2 (5 bases). The germline CDR1 and CDR2 sequences are KGHSY and FQNENV. The CDR3 runs 14 residues. V shed 2 bases and J shed 4 bases, with 10 bases lying between them.

V and J are TRBV5-4 and TRBJ1-4; TRBD1 aligns across 7 bases. The CDR3 consists of 15 residues. The V and J ends lost 5 bases and 2 bases, in that order; junction bases with no gene match: 6. Germline V gene lookup returns CDR1 SGHNT and CDR2 YYREEE (reference sequence). CDR3 sequence reads: CASRPQGTTNEKLFF. The CDR3 DNA reads as TGTGCCAGCAGACCACAGGGGACCACTAATGAAAAACTGTTTTTT. Complete variable domain (other parts from reference TRBV5-4 and TRBJ1-4): ETGVTQSPTHLIKTRGQQVTLRCSSQSGHNTVSWYQQALGQGPQFIFQYYREEENGRGNFPPRFSGLQFPNYSSELNVNALELDDSALYLCASRPQGTTNEKLFFGSGTQLSVL.

The chain combines TRBV6-1 with TRBJ1-4; perhaps TRBD1 as D (5 bases). The CDR3 spans 16 residues. V was trimmed by 2 bases and J by 5 bases, leaving 15 bases between them. Germline lookup yields CDR1 MNHNS and CDR2 SASEGT. This CDR3 reads CASSESKVGGNEKLFF. In DNA form, the CDR3 reads TGTGCCAGCAGTGAATCAAAGGTCGGGGGGAATGAAAAACTGTTTTTT.

The chain carries TRBV28 and TRBJ1-2, with D possibly TRBD1 on 5 matching bases. CDR3 length: 15 residues. V lost 2 bases and J 8 bases, leaving 18 bases between the germline ends. Looked up from germline, CDR1 is MDHEN and CDR2 is SYDVKM. CDR3 sequence (DNA): TGTGCCAGCAGTTTAGGGGGGGTTAACAGGCAGGGCTACACCTTC. Protein product: CASSLGGVNRQGYTF.